The rows below give T cell receptor beta chains drawn from one sample of a study of T cell repertoires in cytomegalovirus infection. Via MiXCR, TCRdb re-called the reads, giving one row per CDR3 protein. The top ten clones hold around a sixth of a sample with about 700,000 distinct CDR3 sequences, around 31% of them seen once. These TCRs' antigens remain unknown. Specimen: cultured PBMCs, collected from culture after CMV antigen stimulation. The receptors were sampled from a human donor in good health (CMV status not recorded). Some clones in this sample may be carry-over from other donors' samples. The conserved cysteine and the conserved F or W are not part of the CDR3 here. A D gene is named only where the DNA matches it firmly. Rows may omit the clone size; those that give it use once, few, many or a size class.

V	J	D	size	CDR3
TRBV19	TRBJ2-5	TRBD1	.	ASSPRTGAGETQY
TRBV5-1	TRBJ2-5	TRBD1	.	ASRPGTGPQETQY
TRBV7-9	TRBJ2-1	.	many	ASSLKYRLGLISDEQF
TRBV25-1	TRBJ1-5	.	few	ARSDDSNQPQH
TRBV27	TRBJ2-7	.	few	ASSLSRGEIHEQY
TRBV11-1	TRBJ2-2	.	.	ASSFNYGANTGELF
TRBV4-1	TRBJ2-7	.	few	ASSQVPAYEQY
TRBV6-1	TRBJ2-5	.	few	ASTSKRGWETQY
TRBV5-4	TRBJ2-3	.	.	ASSSQGGDTQY
TRBV7-2	TRBJ2-1	TRBD1	few	ASSLLGRGYEQF
TRBV7-2	TRBJ1-1	.	few	AVPPGGENTEAF
TRBV7-2	TRBJ2-3	TRBD2	.	ASSLAPGGQDTQY
TRBV20-1	TRBJ1-1	.	.	SARVRQLEAF
TRBV7-2	TRBJ1-6	TRBD1	many	ASSNFGTGGDSPLH
TRBV7-6	TRBJ2-7	.	many	ASSPLLGSYEQY
TRBV6-2/TRBV6-3	TRBJ2-6	.	few	ASSYARAGANVLT
TRBV6-5	TRBJ2-7	TRBD1	.	ASSTWTGGNYEQY
TRBV6-6	TRBJ2-1	.	.	ASSYAVSYNEQF
TRBV27	TRBJ2-7	TRBD2	.	ASSPRTSGVHEQY
TRBV5-4	TRBJ2-1	TRBD2	.	ASSIGRARSYNEQF
TRBV4-1	TRBJ2-3	.	.	ASSQGPLPFDTQY
TRBV7-2	TRBJ1-1	.	many	ASSTQQGTEAF
TRBV6-5	TRBJ2-7	TRBD1	.	ASSYSGRTGGKEQY
TRBV19	TRBJ2-3	.	.	ASSIRRRGSPDTQY
TRBV12-3/TRBV12-4	TRBJ2-3	.	few	ASSQRSSTDTQY
TRBV4-1	TRBJ1-6	.	few	ASSQEAVSGTVNSPLH
TRBV27	TRBJ1-2	TRBD1	.	ASSLRTGSSNYGYT